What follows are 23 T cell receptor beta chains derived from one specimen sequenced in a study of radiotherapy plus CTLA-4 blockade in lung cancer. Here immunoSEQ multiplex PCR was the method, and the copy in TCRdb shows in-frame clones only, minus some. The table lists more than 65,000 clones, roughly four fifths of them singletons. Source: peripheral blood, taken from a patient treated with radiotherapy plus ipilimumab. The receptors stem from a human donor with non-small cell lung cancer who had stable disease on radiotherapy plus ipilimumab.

The CDR3 sequence is CASSLVTRTNQPQHF. The CDR3 region has the DNA TGCGCCAGCAGCTTGGTTACAAGAACAAATCAGCCCCAGCATTTT. The chain has TRBV5-1 and TRBJ1-5; no clear D gene. The CDR3 runs 15 residues. Germline CDR1 SGHRS, CDR2 YFSETQ. Trimming cost V 0 bases and J 4 bases, with 11 bases left between them.

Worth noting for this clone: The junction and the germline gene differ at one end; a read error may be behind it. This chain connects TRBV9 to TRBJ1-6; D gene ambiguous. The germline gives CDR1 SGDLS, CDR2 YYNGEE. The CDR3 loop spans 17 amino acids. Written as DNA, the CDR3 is TGTGCCAGCAGCGTAGGTTCGGATGTCTCCTATAATCCACCCCTCCACTTT. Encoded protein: CASSVGSDVSYNPPLHF.

For the CDR3, the DNA is TGTGCCAGCAGTCTCAGAGGCTATGGCTACACCTTC. This translates into CASSLRGYGYTF. This sequence joins TRBV28 and TRBJ1-2; D remains ambiguous. V was trimmed by 5 bases and J by 4 bases, leaving 8 bases between them. The germline V gene has CDR1 MDHEN and CDR2 SYDVKM. The CDR3 extends over 12 amino acids.

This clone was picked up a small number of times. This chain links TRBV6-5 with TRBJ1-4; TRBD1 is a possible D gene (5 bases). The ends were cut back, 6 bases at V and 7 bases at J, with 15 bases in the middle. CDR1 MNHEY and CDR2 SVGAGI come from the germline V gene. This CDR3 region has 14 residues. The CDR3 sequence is CASSRVGEREKLFF. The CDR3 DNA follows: TGTGCCAGCAGCCGCGTGGGGGAGCGTGAAAAACTGTTTTTT.

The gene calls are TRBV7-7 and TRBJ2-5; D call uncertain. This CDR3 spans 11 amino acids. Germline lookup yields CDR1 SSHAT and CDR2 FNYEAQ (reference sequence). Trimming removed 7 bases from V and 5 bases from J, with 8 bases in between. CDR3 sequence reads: CASTPLETQYF. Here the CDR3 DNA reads TGTGCCAGCACCCCCCTGGAGACCCAGTACTTC.

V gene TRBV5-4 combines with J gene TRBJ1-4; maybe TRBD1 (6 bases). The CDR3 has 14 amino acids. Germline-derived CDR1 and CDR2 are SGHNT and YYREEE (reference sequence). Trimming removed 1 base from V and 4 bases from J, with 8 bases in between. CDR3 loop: CASSLTGFNEKLFF. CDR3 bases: TGTGCCAGCAGCTTGACAGGGTTTAATGAAAAACTGTTTTTT.

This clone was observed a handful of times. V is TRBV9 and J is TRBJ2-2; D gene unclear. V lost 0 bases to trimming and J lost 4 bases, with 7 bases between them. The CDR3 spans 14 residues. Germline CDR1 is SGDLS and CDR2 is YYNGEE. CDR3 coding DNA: TGTGCCAGCAGCGTAGTGTCTACCACCGGGGAGCTGTTTTTT. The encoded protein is CASSVVSTTGELFF.

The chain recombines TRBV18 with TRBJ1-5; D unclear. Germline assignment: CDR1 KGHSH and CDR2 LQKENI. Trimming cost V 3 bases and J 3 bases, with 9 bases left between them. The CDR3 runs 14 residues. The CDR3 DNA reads TGTGCCAGCTCACCCGGGCAGTTCAATCAGCCCCAGCATTTT. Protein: CASSPGQFNQPQHF.

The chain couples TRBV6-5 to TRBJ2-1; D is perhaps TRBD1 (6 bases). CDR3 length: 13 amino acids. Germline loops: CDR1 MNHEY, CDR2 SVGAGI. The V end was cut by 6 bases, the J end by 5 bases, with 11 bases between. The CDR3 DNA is TGTGCCAGCAGCTACAGGGCAGACAATGAGCAGTTCTTC. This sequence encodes CASSYRADNEQFF.

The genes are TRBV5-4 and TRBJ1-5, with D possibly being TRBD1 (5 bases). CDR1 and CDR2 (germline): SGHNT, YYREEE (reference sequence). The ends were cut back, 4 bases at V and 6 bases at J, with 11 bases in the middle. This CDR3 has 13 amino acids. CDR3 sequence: CASSQGVGQPQHF. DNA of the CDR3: TGTGCCAGCAGCCAAGGGGTGGGTCAGCCCCAGCATTTT.

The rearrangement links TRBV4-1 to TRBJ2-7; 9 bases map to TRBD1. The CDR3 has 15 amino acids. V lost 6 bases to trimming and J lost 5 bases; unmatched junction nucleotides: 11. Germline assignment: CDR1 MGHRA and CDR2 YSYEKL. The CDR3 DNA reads TGCGCCAGCAGACCTAGGGACAGGGACGGCGACGAGCAGTACTTC. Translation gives CASRPRDRDGDEQYF.

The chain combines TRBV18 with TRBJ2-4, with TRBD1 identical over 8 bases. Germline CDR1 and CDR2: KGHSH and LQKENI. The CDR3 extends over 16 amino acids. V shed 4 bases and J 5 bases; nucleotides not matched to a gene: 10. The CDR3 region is CASSLIDGTGENIQYF. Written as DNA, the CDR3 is TGTGCCAGCTCACTAATTGACGGGACAGGCGAAAACATTCAGTACTTC.

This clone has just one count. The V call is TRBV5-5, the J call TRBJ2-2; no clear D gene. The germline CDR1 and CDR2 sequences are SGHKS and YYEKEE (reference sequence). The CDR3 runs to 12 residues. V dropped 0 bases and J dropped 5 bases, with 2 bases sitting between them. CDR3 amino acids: CASSLDTGELFF. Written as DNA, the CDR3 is TGTGCCAGCAGCTTGGATACCGGGGAGCTGTTTTTT. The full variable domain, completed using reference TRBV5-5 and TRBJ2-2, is DAGVTQSPTHLIKTRGQQVTLRCSPISGHKSVSWYQQVLGQGPQFIFQYYEKEERGRGNFPDRFSARQFPNYSSELNVNALLLGDSALYLCASSLDTGELFFGEGSRLTVL.

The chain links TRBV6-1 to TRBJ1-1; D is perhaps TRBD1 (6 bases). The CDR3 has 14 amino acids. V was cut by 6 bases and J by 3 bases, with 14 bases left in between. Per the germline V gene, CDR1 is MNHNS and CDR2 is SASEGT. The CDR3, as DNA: TGTGCCAGCAGGGCGACAGGCCCGTACACTGAAGCTTTCTTT. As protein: CASRATGPYTEAFF.

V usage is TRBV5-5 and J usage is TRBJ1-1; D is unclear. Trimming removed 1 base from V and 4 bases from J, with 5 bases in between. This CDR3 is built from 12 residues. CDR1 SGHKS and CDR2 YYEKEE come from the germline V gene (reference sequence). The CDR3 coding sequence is TGTGCCAGCAGCTTGACACCCACTGAAGCTTTCTTT. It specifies CASSLTPTEAFF.

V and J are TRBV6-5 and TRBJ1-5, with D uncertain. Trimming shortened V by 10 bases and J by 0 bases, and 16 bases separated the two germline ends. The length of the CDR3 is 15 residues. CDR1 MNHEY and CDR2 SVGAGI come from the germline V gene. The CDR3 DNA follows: TGTGCCACCCGAAAGACACACGATAGCAATCAGCCCCAGCATTTT. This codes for CATRKTHDSNQPQHF.

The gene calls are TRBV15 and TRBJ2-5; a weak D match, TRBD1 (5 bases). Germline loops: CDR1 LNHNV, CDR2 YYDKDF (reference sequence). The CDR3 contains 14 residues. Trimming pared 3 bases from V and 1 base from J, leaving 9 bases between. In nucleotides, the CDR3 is TGTGCCACCAGCAGTCCCCAGGGCCAAGAGACCCAGTACTTC. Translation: CATSSPQGQETQYF.

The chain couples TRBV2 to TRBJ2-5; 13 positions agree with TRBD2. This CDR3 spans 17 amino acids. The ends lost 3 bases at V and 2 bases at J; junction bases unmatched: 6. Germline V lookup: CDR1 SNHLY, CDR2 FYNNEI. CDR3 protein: CASSDKGTSGIQETQYF. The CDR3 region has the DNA TGTGCCAGCAGTGATAAGGGGACTAGCGGGATACAAGAGACCCAGTACTTC.

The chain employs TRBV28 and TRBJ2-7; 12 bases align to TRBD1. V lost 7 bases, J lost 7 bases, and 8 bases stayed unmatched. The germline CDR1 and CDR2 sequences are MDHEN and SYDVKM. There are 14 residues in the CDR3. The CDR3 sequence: CASKGGTGGGEQYF. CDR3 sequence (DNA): TGTGCCAGCAAAGGCGGGACAGGGGGCGGTGAGCAGTACTTC.

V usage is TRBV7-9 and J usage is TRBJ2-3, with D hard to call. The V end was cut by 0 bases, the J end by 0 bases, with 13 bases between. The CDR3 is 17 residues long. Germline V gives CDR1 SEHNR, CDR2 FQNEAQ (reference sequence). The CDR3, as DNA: TGTGCCAGCAGCTTAGCGACCGGTCCCAGTAGCACAGATACGCAGTATTTT. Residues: CASSLATGPSSTDTQYF.

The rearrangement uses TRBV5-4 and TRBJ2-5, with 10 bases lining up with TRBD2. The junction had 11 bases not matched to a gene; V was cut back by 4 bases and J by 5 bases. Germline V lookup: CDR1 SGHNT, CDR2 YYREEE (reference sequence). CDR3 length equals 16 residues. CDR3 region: CASSREASGGQETQYF. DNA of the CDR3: TGTGCCAGCAGCCGAGAAGCTAGCGGGGGCCAGGAGACCCAGTACTTC.

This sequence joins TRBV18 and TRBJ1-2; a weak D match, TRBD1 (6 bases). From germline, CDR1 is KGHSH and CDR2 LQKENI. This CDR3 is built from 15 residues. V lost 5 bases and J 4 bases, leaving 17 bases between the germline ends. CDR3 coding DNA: TGTGCCAGCTCATACGAAGCAGGGGTCGGCTATGGCTACACCTTC. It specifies CASSYEAGVGYGYTF.

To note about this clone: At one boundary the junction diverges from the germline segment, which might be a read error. CDR3 bases: TGTGCCAGCAGTTTAGCAACGAGCGGGAGCAAAGATACGCAGTATTTT. It translates to CASSLATSGSKDTQYF. The chain employs TRBV28 and TRBJ2-3; 8 bases are a match to TRBD2. The CDR3 is made up of 16 amino acids. The germline V gene encodes CDR1 MDHEN and CDR2 SYDVKM. Variable domain in full (rest from reference TRBV28 and TRBJ2-3): DVKVTQSSRYLVKRTGEKVFLECVQDMDHENMFWYRQDPGLGLRLIYFSYDVKMKEKGDIPEGYSVSREKKERFSLILESASTNQTSMYLCASSLATSGSKDTQYFGPGTRLTVL.